This paragraph reports one TCR beta chain. Antigen unknown. Germline CDR1 LNHDA, CDR2 SQIVND (reference sequence). V lost 5 bases and J lost 0, with 8 bases in between. This CDR3 contains 13 residues. The data originate from a study of T cell responses to AZD1222 COVID-19 vaccine. Study-level points and caveats: Close to half of spike-specific TCRs reportedly recognize unmutated variant regions. Two AZD1222 doses significantly raised spike-specific TCR breadth and depth over controls. The study identified only six AZD1222 recipients as seropositive at baseline.

The repertoire was sequenced with immunoSEQ multiplex PCR; TCRdb's copy has only in-frame clones and lacks some. The repertoire includes approximately 150,000 clones, about 92% of them detected once, and 2.5% to 3.5% sits in the top ten. It was second doses at about 4 or about 12 weeks that were pooled. This chain links TRBV19 with TRBJ2-7; D unresolved. The receptor comes from an adult who received the AZD1222 COVID-19 vaccine. The sample consisted of peripheral blood, taken 28 days after the second AZD1222 dose. The CDR3 is CASSHGNSYEQYF. CDR3 nucleotides: TGTGCCAGTAGTCATGGGAACTCCTACGAGCAGTACTTC. Variable domain in full (rest from reference TRBV19 and TRBJ2-7): DGGITQSPKYLFRKEGQNVTLSCEQNLNHDAMYWYRQDPGQGLRLIYYSQIVNDFQKGDIAEGYSVSREKKESFPLTVTSAQKNPTAFYLCASSHGNSYEQYFGPGTRLTVT.